The text below deals with one T cell receptor (beta chain). The antigen is not known. The sample originates from a study of tumor-infiltrating lymphocytes in localized non-small cell lung cancer. Whole-study results and caveats: Compared with uninvolved lung, tumors showed higher T cell infiltration by TCRbeta sequencing.

Profiled with immunoSEQ multiplex PCR; TCRdb holds only in-frame clones, not every one. This sample has under 10,000 clones, with approximately 75% found just once. The CDR3 sequence is 17 residues long. Between the trimmed V and J ends, which lost 1 base and 3 bases, there was a span of 16 bases. The germline V gene encodes CDR1 MNHEY and CDR2 SMNVEV (reference sequence). The sequencing input was lung tumor tissue. V and J are TRBV27 and TRBJ2-1; tentative D call: TRBD1 (6 bases). The receptor's source is a human donor with non-small cell lung cancer. The DNA for the CDR3 is TGTGCCAGCAGTTTATGGGGGAAAGGGGGTTTCTACAATGAGCAGTTCTTC. Residues: CASSLWGKGGFYNEQFF.